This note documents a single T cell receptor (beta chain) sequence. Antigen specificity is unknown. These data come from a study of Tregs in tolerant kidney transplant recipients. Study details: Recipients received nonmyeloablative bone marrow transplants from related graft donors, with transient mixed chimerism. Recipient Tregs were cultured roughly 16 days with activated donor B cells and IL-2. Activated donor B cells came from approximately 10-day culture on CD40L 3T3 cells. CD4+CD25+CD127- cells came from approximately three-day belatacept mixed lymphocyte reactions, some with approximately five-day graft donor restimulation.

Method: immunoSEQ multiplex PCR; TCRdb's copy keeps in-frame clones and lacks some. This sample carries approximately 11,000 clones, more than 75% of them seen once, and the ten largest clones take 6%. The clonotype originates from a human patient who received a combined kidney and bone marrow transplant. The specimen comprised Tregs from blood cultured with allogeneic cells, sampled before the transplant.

As DNA, the CDR3 is TGTGCCAGCAATCTACAGGGTACTATCTATGGCTACACCTTC. Translating gives CASNLQGTIYGYTF. The chain recombines TRBV2 with TRBJ1-2, with D possibly matching TRBD1 (6 bases). The ends were cut back, 7 bases at V and 4 bases at J, with 16 bases in the middle. CDR3 length: 14 amino acids. Germline V gene data show CDR1 as SNHLY and CDR2 as FYNNEI.